These 19 T cell receptor beta chains were all obtained from the same sample, sequenced in a study of cytomegalovirus exposure and HLA in healthy donors (dated 2017 in TCRdb). The method behind the library was the immunoSEQ multiplex PCR assay. For the multiplex PCR, a mixture combining 60 forward primers for TCR Vbeta segments and 13 reverse primers for TCR Jbeta segments was used. TCRdb took this table from immuneACCESS and kept in-frame rearrangements with V and J called. Such tables lack part of the clones; where checked against another copy, unresolved V genes explain under half of the gap, and the rest is unexplained. The sample table records about 100,000 clones; roughly 74% of these occur just once. Around an eighth of the sample is in the top ten clones. The specimen sequenced was PBMCs. Receptor source: a woman in her seventies in good health and CMV-seropositive.

V gene TRBV10-3 combines with J gene TRBJ1-2; D is unclear. The length of the CDR3 is 13 residues. The germline CDR1 and CDR2 sequences are ENHRY and SYGVKD. Trimming removed 10 bases from V and 1 base from J, with 13 bases in between. CDR3 coding DNA: TGTGCCACCCGGACTGACGGTAACTATGGCTACACCTTC. This sequence encodes CATRTDGNYGYTF.

The V call is TRBV10-3, the J call TRBJ2-4, with 9 bases that match TRBD1. This CDR3 contains 13 residues. Trimming at V came to 6 bases and at J to 5 bases, leaving 2 bases not matched to a gene. Germline CDR1 ENHRY, CDR2 SYGVKD. DNA for the CDR3: TGTGCCATCAGGGGGACAGGGCAAAACATTCAGTACTTC. Amino acid sequence: CAIRGTGQNIQYF.

V gene TRBV30 combines with J gene TRBJ2-1, with 13 nucleotides matching TRBD2. The CDR3 length is 15 residues. The V segment lost 4 bases and the J segment 5 bases; nucleotides outside the gene matches: 5. Germline assignment: CDR1 GTSNPN and CDR2 SVGIG (reference sequence). CDR3 in amino acids: CAWTIGTSGNNEQFF. CDR3 bases: TGTGCCTGGACTATAGGGACTAGCGGGAACAATGAGCAGTTCTTC.

Here the CDR3 DNA reads TGTGCCAGCAGTTCAAACAGGGGTTGGGAAAAACTGTTTTTT. This codes for CASSSNRGWEKLFF. The chain is built from TRBV6-5 and TRBJ1-4, with 7 bases lining up with TRBD1. V gave up 4 bases and J gave up 8 bases; unmatched junction bases: 7. Germline CDR1 reads MNHEY; CDR2 reads SVGAGI. This CDR3 spans 14 amino acids.

This clone was counted between two and nine times. The V call is TRBV19, the J call TRBJ2-7; the match to TRBD1 covers 9 bases. J was trimmed by 2 bases and V by 4 bases; bases with no gene match: 6. CDR1 LNHDA and CDR2 SQIVND come from the germline V gene (reference sequence). The CDR3 is 15 residues long. For the CDR3, the DNA is TGTGCCAGTAGTAGTTTCGGACAGGGGACCTACGAGCAGTACTTC. The encoded protein is CASSSFGQGTYEQYF.

The V call is TRBV6-5, the J call TRBJ1-6; a possible D gene is TRBD1 (5 bases). From germline, CDR1 is MNHEY and CDR2 SVGAGI. V lost 7 bases and J lost 5, with 9 bases in between. The CDR3 has 13 amino acids. CDR3 loop: CASKGQNNSPLHF. Written as DNA, the CDR3 is TGTGCCAGCAAGGGGCAGAATAATTCACCCCTCCACTTT.

The chain employs TRBV5-8 and TRBJ2-7; 8 bases line up with TRBD1. Germline V CDR1 and CDR2: SGHTS, YDEGEE. The CDR3 has 16 amino acids. The trim removed 0 bases at V and 11 bases at J, leaving 16 bases unmatched. CDR3 sequence: CASSLAPLHQGAPKYF. The CDR3 nucleotides are TGTGCCAGCAGCTTGGCTCCTCTTCACCAGGGGGCCCCGAAGTACTTC.

This clone was counted only a few times. The chain uses TRBV6-1 and TRBJ2-3; possibly TRBD2 for D (6 bases). Trimming shortened V by 4 bases and J by 4 bases, and 15 bases separated the two germline ends. Germline CDR1 reads MNHNS; CDR2 reads SASEGT. This CDR3 has 15 residues. The CDR3 region has the DNA TGTGCCAGCAGTGTGACTAGTTTATCGTCAGATACGCAGTATTTT. Translating it yields CASSVTSLSSDTQYF.

The chain joins TRBV27 to TRBJ2-2, with TRBD2 matching 9 bases. Looked up from germline, CDR1 is MNHEY and CDR2 is SMNVEV (reference sequence). The CDR3 covers 19 residues. Losses at the gene ends were 0 bases for V and 1 base for J; bases not matched to a gene: 9. The CDR3 sequence: CASSLSIGGSGRNTGELFF. The CDR3, as DNA: TGTGCCAGCAGTTTATCAATCGGCGGTAGCGGGAGGAACACCGGGGAGCTGTTTTTT.

The gene calls are TRBV27 and TRBJ2-7; no reliable D call. With 7 bases removed from V and 2 bases from J, the gap between germline ends came to 9 bases. This CDR3 is built from 12 residues. Looked up from germline, CDR1 is MNHEY and CDR2 is SMNVEV (reference sequence). The CDR3 DNA reads TGTGCCAGCACCCAATCCCCCTACGAGCAGTACTTC. It yields the protein CASTQSPYEQYF.

The chain recombines TRBV19 with TRBJ1-1, with a weak D call TRBD1 (5 bases). This CDR3 comprises 14 residues. Per germline, CDR1 LNHDA and CDR2 SQIVND (reference sequence). Deletions cut 5 bases from V and 0 bases from J, with 10 bases between. CDR3 in DNA: TGTGCCAGTAGTGCAGGGTCCATGAACACTGAAGCTTTCTTT. It encodes CASSAGSMNTEAFF. The complete variable domain, with remaining parts taken from reference TRBV19 and TRBJ1-1, reads DGGITQSPKYLFRKEGQNVTLSCEQNLNHDAMYWYRQDPGQGLRLIYYSQIVNDFQKGDIAEGYSVSREKKESFPLTVTSAQKNPTAFYLCASSAGSMNTEAFFGQGTRLTVV.

The chain has TRBV10-3 and TRBJ2-7; the D gene is possibly TRBD2 (6 bases). Per germline, CDR1 ENHRY and CDR2 SYGVKD. There are 13 residues in the CDR3. V was clipped by 4 bases and J by 3 bases, with 10 bases between them. DNA for the CDR3: TGTGCCATCAGTGTAGGGACTTTCTACGAGCAGTACTTC. This translates into CAISVGTFYEQYF.

The chain carries TRBV5-1 and TRBJ1-6; D perhaps matches TRBD1 (5 bases). Trimming pared 4 bases from V and 4 bases from J, leaving 18 bases between. CDR1 and CDR2 (germline): SGHRS, YFSETQ. This CDR3 has 17 residues. CDR3 amino acids: CASSSGGRTFYNSPLHF. As DNA, the CDR3 is TGCGCCAGCAGCAGCGGGGGTAGGACATTTTATAATTCACCCCTCCACTTT.

This clone was picked up a small number of times. The chain has TRBV6-6 and TRBJ2-5, with 10 bases identical to TRBD1. There are 15 residues in the CDR3. Trimming removed 5 bases from V and 5 bases from J; junction bases left unmatched: 8. Germline V gene lookup returns CDR1 MNHNY and CDR2 SVGAGI (reference sequence). CDR3 in DNA: TGTGCCAGCAGTACCCGGACAGGGGGTGGTGAGACCCAGTACTTC. Amino acids: CASSTRTGGGETQYF.

V usage is TRBV6-6 and J usage is TRBJ2-3, with D possibly TRBD1 on 5 matching bases. The ends were cut back, 2 bases at V and 2 bases at J, with 8 bases in the middle. CDR1 is MNHNY and CDR2 is SVGAGI in the germline V gene (reference sequence). This CDR3 spans 14 amino acids. The CDR3 protein is CASSYRGVTDTQYF. The CDR3 bases are TGTGCCAGCAGTTACAGGGGCGTCACAGATACGCAGTATTTT.

This CDR3 reads CASSGQGPNQPQHF. The CDR3 coding sequence is TGTGCCAGCAGTGGACAGGGGCCAAATCAGCCCCAGCATTTT. The genes are TRBV6-6 and TRBJ1-5; 9 bases fit TRBD1. There are 14 residues in the CDR3. The germline V gene has CDR1 MNHNY and CDR2 SVGAGI (reference sequence). The V gene end was trimmed by 5 bases and the J gene end by 4 bases; junction bases not matched to a gene: 3.

This clone has only a few counts. Here the CDR3 DNA reads TGTGCCAGCAGCCTATACAACAGGGGGGTGGCAGATACGCAGTATTTT. Translating gives CASSLYNRGVADTQYF. V is TRBV5-4 and J is TRBJ2-3; 8 bases map to TRBD1. In germline, CDR1 is SGHNT, CDR2 YYREEE (reference sequence). The CDR3 consists of 16 residues. The trim removed 4 bases at V and 4 bases at J, leaving 11 bases unmatched.

The V and J genes are TRBV15 and TRBJ2-4, with D perhaps TRBD2 (7 bases). Germline V CDR1 and CDR2: LNHNV, YYDKDF (reference sequence). CDR3 size: 12 residues. V was trimmed by 3 bases and J by 16 bases, leaving 16 bases between them. The CDR3 loop is CATSRAGATPYF. The CDR3 nucleotides are TGTGCCACCAGCAGGGCGGGGGCGACGCCATACTTC.

The chain links TRBV14 to TRBJ2-1, with D possibly TRBD1 on 5 matching bases. Germline CDR1 and CDR2: SGHDN and FVKESK. V lost 4 bases, J lost 8 bases, and 12 bases lay in between. The CDR3 is 13 amino acids. The CDR3 sequence: CASSRGAGYEQFF. Written as DNA, the CDR3 is TGTGCCAGCAGCCGTGGGGCCGGGTATGAGCAGTTCTTC.